The TCR beta chain under discussion was sequenced for a study of Tregs in tolerant kidney transplant recipients. Measured with immunoSEQ multiplex PCR; TCRdb has only the in-frame clones, and not every one. The sample holds 60,000 to 65,000 clones; 98% are singletons and the top ten take around 0.34%. This CDR3 has 15 residues. The J segment lost 3 bases and the V segment lost 3 bases, leaving 5 bases of the junction unmatched. CDR1 LGHNA and CDR2 YNFKEQ come from the germline V gene. The chain links TRBV4-2 to TRBJ1-1; 9 positions match TRBD1. The receptor was isolated from a human donor who received a combined kidney and bone marrow transplant. Sequences were derived from Tregs from blood, sampled before the transplant. The CDR3 loop is CASSHTDRGYTEAFF. The DNA of the CDR3 is TGTGCCAGCAGCCACACAGACAGGGGGTACACTGAAGCTTTCTTT.